These 13 T cell receptor beta chains share one sample of origin, sequenced in a study of blood T cell repertoires in COVID-19. Clones were sequenced by immunoSEQ multiplex PCR, and TCRdb holds only the in-frame ones, with some missing. The profile shows approximately 94,000 clones, around four fifths of them singletons. The source material was peripheral blood. Receptors originate from a man aged 50 or older with active or convalescent COVID-19.

This chain uses TRBV24-1 with TRBJ2-3, with D possibly being TRBD2 (6 bases). CDR3 size: 16 residues. Trimming removed 0 bases at V and 0 bases at J, with 9 bases between. From germline, CDR1 is KGHDR and CDR2 SFDVKD. This CDR3 reads CATSDLPGVSTDTQYF. CDR3 nucleotides: TGTGCCACCAGTGATTTGCCGGGGGTAAGCACAGATACGCAGTATTTT.

J is TRBJ2-5 and V is TRBV30; D perhaps matches TRBD2 (5 bases). There are 15 residues in the CDR3. With 1 base removed from V and 2 bases from J, the gap between germline ends came to 14 bases. Germline V lookup: CDR1 GTSNPN, CDR2 SVGIG (reference sequence). The CDR3 reads CAWSGIAPLQETQYF. The CDR3 DNA is TGTGCCTGGAGTGGGATAGCGCCCTTACAAGAGACCCAGTACTTC.

The chain combines TRBV2 with TRBJ1-2; no definite D call. Germline V gene sequence: CDR1 SNHLY, CDR2 FYNNEI. V was shortened by 5 bases and J by 6 bases, with 16 bases between the two germline ends. The CDR3 loop spans 14 amino acids. The chain's CDR3 is CASSRKDGVNGYTF. Here the CDR3 DNA reads TGTGCCAGCAGTAGGAAGGACGGGGTCAATGGCTACACCTTC.

The chain has TRBV11-3 and TRBJ1-2, with 7 bases that match TRBD1. CDR3 length: 14 amino acids. V gave up 6 bases and J gave up 7 bases; unmatched junction bases: 11. Per the germline V gene, CDR1 is SGHNT and CDR2 is YENEEA. CDR3 nucleotides: TGTGCCAGCAGTTTCGGGACAGCCGGGGGTGGCTACACCTTC. Its translation is CASSFGTAGGGYTF.

V and J are TRBV7-9 and TRBJ2-7, with D possibly being TRBD2 (6 bases). CDR3 length: 14 residues. CDR1 and CDR2 from the germline V gene are SEHNR and FQNEAQ (reference sequence). V was pared by 3 bases and J by 3 bases, with 12 bases between. The CDR3 region has the DNA TGTGCCAGCAGCTTCAAGGGACTCGACTACGAGCAGTACTTC. Amino acids: CASSFKGLDYEQYF.

This clone has only one observation. J is TRBJ2-3 and V is TRBV6-4; D might be TRBD2 (6 bases). The CDR3 has 15 amino acids. Trimming took 0 bases from V and 6 from J, leaving 13 bases between them. Germline CDR1 and CDR2: MRHNA and SNTAGT. CDR3 bases: TGTGCCAGCAGTGACTCTCCCGGGAGTCGGGATACGCAGTATTTT. Amino acid sequence: CASSDSPGSRDTQYF.

The chain is built from TRBV5-4 and TRBJ2-1, with 8 bases matching TRBD2. This CDR3 is built from 15 residues. With V trimmed by 4 bases and J by 0 bases, 3 bases remained unmatched. CDR1 and CDR2 (germline): SGHNT, YYREEE (reference sequence). The CDR3 DNA reads TGTGCCAGCAGCCAGAGCGGGAGCTCCTACAATGAGCAGTTCTTC. Protein sequence: CASSQSGSSYNEQFF.

The CDR3 region has the DNA TGTGCCAGCAGAAATAAGCGGGAGGTCACAGATACGCAGTATTTT. Translated, it gives CASRNKREVTDTQYF. This sequence joins TRBV27 and TRBJ2-3, with 9 bases matching TRBD2. V dropped 6 bases and J dropped 2; count of bases not matched to a gene: 6. The CDR3 has 15 amino acids. Germline CDR1 MNHEY, CDR2 SMNVEV (reference sequence).

V is TRBV4-1 and J is TRBJ2-5; 7 bases agree with TRBD2. Trimming took 4 bases from V and 5 from J; bases not matched to a gene: 19. The CDR3 length is 18 residues. Germline loops: CDR1 MGHRA, CDR2 YSYEKL. The CDR3 DNA is TGCGCCAGCAGCCCACGACCGGACCCGGCCCCGCGGGGGGAGACCCAGTACTTC. This translates into CASSPRPDPAPRGETQYF.

The chain recombines TRBV19 with TRBJ2-5; no reliable D call. The V gene's germline CDR1 is LNHDA and CDR2 SQIVND (reference sequence). The CDR3 is 14 amino acids. The germline V and J ends were trimmed by 0 bases and 0 bases, with 5 bases remaining between them. CDR3 sequence (DNA): TGTGCCAGTAGTATAGACAGTTACCAAGAGACCCAGTACTTC. Amino acid sequence: CASSIDSYQETQYF.

As for this clone: One end of the junction does not line up with germline, which may come from a read error. The chain employs TRBV7-7 and TRBJ2-1, with 10 bases aligning to TRBD2. Germline V lookup: CDR1 SSHAT, CDR2 FNYEAQ (reference sequence). This CDR3 contains 16 residues. The CDR3 DNA reads TGTGCTAGCAGTTCGACTAGCGGGTCTAGCCCCAATGAGCAGTTCTTC. The encoded protein is CASSSTSGSSPNEQFF.

This sequence joins TRBV5-7 and TRBJ2-2; 12 bases are shared with TRBD2. TRBV5-7 is labeled an ORF, and its function is uncertain. This CDR3 comprises 18 residues. V lost 0 bases to trimming and J lost 5 bases; unmatched junction nucleotides: 8. This CDR3 reads CASSLDWSSGRGTGELFF. The CDR3 bases are TGTGCCAGCAGCTTGGATTGGTCTAGCGGGAGGGGTACCGGGGAGCTGTTTTTT.

The chain combines TRBV24-1 with TRBJ2-3; D gene ambiguous. Germline CDR1 is KGHDR and CDR2 is SFDVKD. The V end lost 4 bases, the J end lost 5 bases, and 9 bases lay between the germline ends. This CDR3 contains 13 residues. DNA for the CDR3: TGTGCCACCAGTGAAACATGGAGAGATACGCAGTATTTT. It is translated as CATSETWRDTQYF.